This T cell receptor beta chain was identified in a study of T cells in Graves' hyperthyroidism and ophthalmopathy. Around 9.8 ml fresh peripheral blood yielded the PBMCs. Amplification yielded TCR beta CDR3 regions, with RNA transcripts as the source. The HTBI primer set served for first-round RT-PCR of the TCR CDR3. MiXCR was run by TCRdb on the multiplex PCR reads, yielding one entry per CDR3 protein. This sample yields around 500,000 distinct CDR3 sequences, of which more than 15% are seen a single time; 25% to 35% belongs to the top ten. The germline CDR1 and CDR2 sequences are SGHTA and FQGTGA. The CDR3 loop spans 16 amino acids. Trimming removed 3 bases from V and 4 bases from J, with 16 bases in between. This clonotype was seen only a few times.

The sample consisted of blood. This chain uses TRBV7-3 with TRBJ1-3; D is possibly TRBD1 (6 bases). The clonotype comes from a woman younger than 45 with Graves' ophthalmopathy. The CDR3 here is CASSFSGARVGNTIYF. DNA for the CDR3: TGTGCCAGCAGCTTCTCAGGGGCGAGGGTGGGAAACACCATATATTTT.